This TCR beta chain was documented in a study of cytotoxic CD8 clonotypes in ibrutinib-treated CLL (dated by TCRdb to about 2021). Study-wide context: The cohort had about a dozen relapsed/refractory and approximately 14 treatment-naive patients; about 17 were IGHV unmutated. Responses were partial in around 25 patients and complete in 2; after median about 68 months follow-up, about 15 stayed in remission and about twelve progressed. The response samples were drawn at a median of 12 months into treatment, with a range of about 6 to 40 months. Cryopreserved peripheral blood mononuclear cells were collected before treatment, at response, and at either disease progression or sustained remission. An average of about 260,000 productive templates and about 100,000 productive rearrangements was obtained per sample. Longitudinal samples were obtainable from about 30% of the 86 participants in the trial. Patients were still on ibrutinib when every remission and progressive disease sample was collected. The full study reports these points: Public clonotypes were found to be uncommon and were observed to contract or remain stable during treatment; the increase in clonality was shown to reflect expansion of private clonotypes at ibrutinib response. Baseline clonality exceeded that of age-matched healthy donors and correlated strongly with circulating CD8+ T-cell counts. At ibrutinib response clonality went up, during sustained remission it held steady, and at progression it dropped back toward baseline. Sustained-remission and progressing patients did not have matched sampling times, and lymph node repertoires were not examined.

Its CDR3 holds 17 amino acids, cysteine through phenylalanine. Solely the CDR3 DNA is kept, with 51 bases framed from the first base. Reading the germline V gene gives CDR1 SGHRS and CDR2 YFSETQ. Trimming leaves V shorter by 4 bases and J shorter by 0 bases, with the junction holding 11 bases beyond the gene matches. Roughly 2 micrograms of genomic DNA were extracted from cryopreserved PBMCs for TCR beta library preparation. Longitudinal blood samples from CLL patients on ibrutinib monotherapy were analyzed using high-throughput TCR beta sequencing. The patients took part in an open-label, single-center phase 2 trial of ibrutinib monotherapy. Regarding this clone: There is no known antigen for this receptor. Base qualities are not at hand, and no much larger clone is one base apart.

On a MiSeq, deep resolution sequencing aimed for a depth between 1 in 1 million and 1 in 200,000 T cells, with each clonotype covered roughly 10x on average. The immunoSEQ hsTCRB Kit was used to generate TCR beta libraries. As for the authors' bioinformatics: ImmunoSEQ Data Assistant and ImmunoSEQ Analyzer were used for data analysis, and V, D and J genes were assigned according to IMGT definitions. Clonality, which ranges from 0 to 1, was calculated by subtracting the normalized Shannon entropy of productive rearrangement frequencies from one. Only overrepresented clonotypes making up at least 0.05% of each patient's repertoire were included in the public clonotype analysis. Thirteen age-matched healthy donor repertoires from immuneACCESS were used as controls for clonality. TCRdb obtained this table from immuneACCESS and retained in-frame rearrangements with V and J assigned. These tables miss some clones; where compared with another copy, unresolved V genes account for less than half of the shortfall, and the remainder is unexplained. V, J and clone size are taken as reported in that table, and D and trimming were inferred from the DNA itself. The table for this sample lists some 350,000 clones; about 61% of them were counted only once. The ten largest clones add up to 6% to 6.5% of the sample.

The chain was built from TRBV5-1 and TRBJ2-3, with 7 junctional bases fitting TRBD2. Sequences were derived from PBMCs, sampled after 36 months of ibrutinib treatment. The clonotype was recovered from a human donor with chronic lymphocytic leukemia. CDR3 sequence: CASSPVGGAGSTDTQYF. The DNA reads TGCGCCAGCAGCCCCGTGGGAGGGGCGGGAAGCACAGATACGCAGTATTTT.